This T cell receptor beta chain appears in the sequencing data of a study of neurological immune-mediated disorders. By share, this clonotype counts as medium-sized (0.01 to 0.1%). The germline V gene encodes CDR1 MNHEY and CDR2 SMNVEV (reference sequence). The CDR3 totals 14 residues. V was pared by 8 bases and J by 1 base, with 15 bases between. From the 5' RACE reads, TCRdb called clonotypes with MiXCR, one entry per CDR3 protein. The sample includes some 10,000 distinct CDR3 sequences, about 22% of them seen just once. This TCR came from a woman in her 40s with multiple sclerosis. The specimen sequenced was CD8+ T cells from blood. V and J are TRBV27 and TRBJ2-7, with D possibly being TRBD1 (5 bases). Here the CDR3 DNA reads TGTGCCAGCTCGGACACGTGGGGATCCTACGAGCAGTACTTC. Its translation: CASSDTWGSYEQYF.